This T cell receptor (beta chain) is from a study of cytomegalovirus exposure and HLA in healthy donors. It was healthy bone marrow donors who served as donors. The PCR was carried out with 60 Vbeta primers and 13 Jbeta primers. Here immunoSEQ multiplex PCR was the method, and the copy in TCRdb shows in-frame clones only, minus some. This table has over 200,000 clones, 70% to 80% appearing once. CDR1 MNHEY and CDR2 SMNVEV come from the germline V gene (reference sequence). CDR3 length equals 13 residues. V shed 10 bases and J shed 1 base, with 14 bases lying between them. Details on this clone: The antigen is undetermined.

Study observations and caveats: It was confirmed in vitro that a few of the CMV-associated chains were specific for CMV antigens. Both high specificity and high sensitivity reportedly marked the classifier's diagnosis of cytomegalovirus status. Versus the approximately 720-donor mean, an Asian-associated ancestry cluster reportedly showed fewer N-insertions in a later analysis.

The sequencing input was PBMCs. The rearrangement uses TRBV27 and TRBJ2-7, with D perhaps matching TRBD2 (6 bases). The TCR sequence derives from a male donor in good health and CMV-seronegative. CDR3 coding DNA: TGTGCCACGGGTGGCAGCGGGTCCTACGAGCAGTACTTC. Protein sequence: CATGGSGSYEQYF.